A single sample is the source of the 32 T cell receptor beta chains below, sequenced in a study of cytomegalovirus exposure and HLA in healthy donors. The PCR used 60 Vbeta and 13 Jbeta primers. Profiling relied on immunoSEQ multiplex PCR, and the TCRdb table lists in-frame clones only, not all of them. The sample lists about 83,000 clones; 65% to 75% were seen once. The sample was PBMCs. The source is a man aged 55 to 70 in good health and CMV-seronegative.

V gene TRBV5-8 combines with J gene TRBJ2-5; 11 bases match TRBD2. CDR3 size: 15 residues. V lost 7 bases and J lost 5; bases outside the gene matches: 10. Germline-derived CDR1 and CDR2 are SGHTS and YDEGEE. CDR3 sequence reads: CASGPSGGLGETQYF. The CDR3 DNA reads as TGTGCCAGCGGCCCTAGCGGGGGGCTTGGGGAGACCCAGTACTTC.

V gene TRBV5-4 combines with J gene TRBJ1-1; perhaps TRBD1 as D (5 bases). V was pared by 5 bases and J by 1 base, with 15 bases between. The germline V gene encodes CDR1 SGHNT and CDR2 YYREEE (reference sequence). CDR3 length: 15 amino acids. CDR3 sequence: CASRPGGTQNTEAFF. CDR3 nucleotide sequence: TGTGCCAGCAGGCCCGGAGGGACCCAGAACACTGAAGCTTTCTTT.

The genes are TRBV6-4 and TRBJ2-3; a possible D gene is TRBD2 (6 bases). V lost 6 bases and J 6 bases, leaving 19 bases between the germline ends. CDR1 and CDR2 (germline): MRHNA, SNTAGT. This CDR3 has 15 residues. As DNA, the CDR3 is TGTGCCAGCAGCCCCAGACTAGGTGGAATCGATACGCAGTATTTT. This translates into CASSPRLGGIDTQYF.

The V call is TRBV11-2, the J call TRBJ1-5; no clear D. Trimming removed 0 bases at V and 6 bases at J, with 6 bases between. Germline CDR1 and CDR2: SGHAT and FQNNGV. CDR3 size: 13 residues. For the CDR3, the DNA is TGTGCCAGCAGCTTAGATCTCGGTCAGCCCCAGCATTTT. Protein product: CASSLDLGQPQHF. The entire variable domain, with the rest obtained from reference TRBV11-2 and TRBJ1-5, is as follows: EAGVAQSPRYKIIEKRQSVAFWCNPISGHATLYWYQQILGQGPKLLIQFQNNGVVDDSQLPKDRFSAERLKGVDSTLKIQPAKLEDSAVYLCASSLDLGQPQHFGDGTRLSIL.

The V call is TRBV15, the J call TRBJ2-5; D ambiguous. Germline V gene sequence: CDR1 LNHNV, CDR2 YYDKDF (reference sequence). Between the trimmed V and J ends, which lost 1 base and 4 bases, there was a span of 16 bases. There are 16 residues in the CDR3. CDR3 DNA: TGTGCCACCAGCAGAGGTCGGAGTGCTGTCAGAGAGACCCAGTACTTC. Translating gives CATSRGRSAVRETQYF.

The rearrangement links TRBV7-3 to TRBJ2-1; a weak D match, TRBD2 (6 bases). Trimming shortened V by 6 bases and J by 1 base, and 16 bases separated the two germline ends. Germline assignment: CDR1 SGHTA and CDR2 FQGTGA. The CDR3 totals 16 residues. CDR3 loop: CASSPGGVVSYNEQFF. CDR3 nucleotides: TGTGCCAGCAGTCCCGGAGGGGTAGTGTCCTACAATGAGCAGTTCTTC. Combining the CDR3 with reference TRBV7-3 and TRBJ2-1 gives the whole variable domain GAGVSQTPSNKVTEKGKYVELRCDPISGHTALYWYRQSLGQGPEFLIYFQGTGAADDSGLPNDRFFAVRPEGSVSTLKIQRTERGDSAVYLCASSPGGVVSYNEQFFGPGTRLTVL.

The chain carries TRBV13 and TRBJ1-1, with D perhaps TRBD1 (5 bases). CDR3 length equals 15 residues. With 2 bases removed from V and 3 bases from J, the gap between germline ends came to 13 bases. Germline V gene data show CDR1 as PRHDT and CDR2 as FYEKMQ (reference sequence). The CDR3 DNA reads TGTGCCAGCAGCTTACTTCGGGGGAGGGACACTGAAGCTTTCTTT. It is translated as CASSLLRGRDTEAFF.

The CDR3 DNA sequence: TGTGCCAGCAGCGAGGCGGGGGTCGCAGATACGCAGTATTTT. Translating it yields CASSEAGVADTQYF. The J gene is TRBJ2-3, the V gene TRBV9; TRBD2 aligns across 7 bases. This CDR3 region has 14 residues. From germline, CDR1 is SGDLS and CDR2 YYNGEE. V lost 3 bases to trimming and J lost 4 bases; unmatched junction nucleotides: 5. Full variable domain (outside the CDR3, taken from reference TRBV9 and TRBJ2-3): DSGVTQTPKHLITATGQRVTLRCSPRSGDLSVYWYQQSLDQGLQFLIQYYNGEERAKGNILERFSAQQFPDLHSELNLSSLELGDSALYFCASSEAGVADTQYFGPGTRLTVL.

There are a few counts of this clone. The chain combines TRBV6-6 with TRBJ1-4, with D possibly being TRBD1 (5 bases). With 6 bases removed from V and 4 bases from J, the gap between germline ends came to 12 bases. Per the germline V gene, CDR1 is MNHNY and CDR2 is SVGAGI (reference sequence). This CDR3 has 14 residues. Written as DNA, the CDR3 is TGTGCCAGCAGGCCGGGACTGAATAATGAAAAACTGTTTTTT. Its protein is CASRPGLNNEKLFF.

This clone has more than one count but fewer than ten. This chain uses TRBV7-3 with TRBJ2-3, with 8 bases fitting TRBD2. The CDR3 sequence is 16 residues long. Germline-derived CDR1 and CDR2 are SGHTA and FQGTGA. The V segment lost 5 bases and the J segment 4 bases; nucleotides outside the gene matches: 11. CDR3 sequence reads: CASSPARGGRSDTQYF. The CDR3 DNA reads TGTGCCAGCAGCCCAGCACGCGGGGGGCGTTCAGATACGCAGTATTTT.

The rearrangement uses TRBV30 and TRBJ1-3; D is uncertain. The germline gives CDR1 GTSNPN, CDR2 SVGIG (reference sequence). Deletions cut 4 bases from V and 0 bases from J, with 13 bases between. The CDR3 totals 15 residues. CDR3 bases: TGTGCCTGGACTTCCATTCGCAGCTCTGGAAACACCATATATTTT. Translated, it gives CAWTSIRSSGNTIYF.

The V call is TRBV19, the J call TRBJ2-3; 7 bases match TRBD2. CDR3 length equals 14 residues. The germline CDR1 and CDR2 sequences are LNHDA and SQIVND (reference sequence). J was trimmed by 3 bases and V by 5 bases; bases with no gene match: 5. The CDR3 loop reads CASSSGGGTDTQYF. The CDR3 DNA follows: TGTGCCAGTAGTTCTGGCGGGGGAACAGATACGCAGTATTTT.

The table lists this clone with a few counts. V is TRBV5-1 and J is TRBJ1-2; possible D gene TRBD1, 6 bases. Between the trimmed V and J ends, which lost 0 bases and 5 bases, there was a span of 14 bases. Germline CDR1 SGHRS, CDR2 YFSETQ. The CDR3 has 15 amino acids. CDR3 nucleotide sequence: TGCGCCAGCAGCTTGGACAGGGCGCTTGGGTATGGCTACACCTTC. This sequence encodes CASSLDRALGYGYTF.

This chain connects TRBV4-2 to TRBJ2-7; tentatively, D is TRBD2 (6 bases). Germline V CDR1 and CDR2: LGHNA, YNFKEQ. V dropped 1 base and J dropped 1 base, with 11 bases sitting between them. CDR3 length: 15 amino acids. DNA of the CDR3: TGTGCCAGCAGCCAAGGCGGCGGGGCTTCCTACGAGCAGTACTTC. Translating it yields CASSQGGGASYEQYF.

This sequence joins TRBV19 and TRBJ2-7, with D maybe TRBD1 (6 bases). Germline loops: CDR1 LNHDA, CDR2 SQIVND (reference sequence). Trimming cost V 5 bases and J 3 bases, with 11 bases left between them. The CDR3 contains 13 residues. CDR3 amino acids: CASSPQGYYEQYF. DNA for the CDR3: TGTGCCAGTAGTCCGCAGGGGTACTACGAGCAGTACTTC.

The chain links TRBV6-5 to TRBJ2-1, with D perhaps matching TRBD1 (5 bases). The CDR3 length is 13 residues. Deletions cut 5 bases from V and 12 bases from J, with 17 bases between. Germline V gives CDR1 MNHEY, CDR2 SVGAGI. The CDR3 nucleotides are TGTGCCAGCAGTGAAGCTTTCAGGGATAGGCAGTTCTTC. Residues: CASSEAFRDRQFF.

CDR3 DNA sequence: TGTGCCAGCAGGCCGGTCGAAAAACTGTTTTTT. Protein product: CASRPVEKLFF. The gene calls are TRBV2 and TRBJ1-4; D gene ambiguous. Germline V gene sequence: CDR1 SNHLY, CDR2 FYNNEI. The V gene lost 6 bases and the J gene lost 8 bases, with 7 bases spanning the gap. CDR3 size: 11 residues.

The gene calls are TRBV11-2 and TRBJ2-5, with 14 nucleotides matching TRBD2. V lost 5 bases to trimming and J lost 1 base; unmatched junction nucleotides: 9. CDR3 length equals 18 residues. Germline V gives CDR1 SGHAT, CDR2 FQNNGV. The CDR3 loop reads CASSRSGLAGAIQETQYF. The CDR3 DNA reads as TGTGCCAGCAGCCGCTCGGGACTAGCGGGGGCTATCCAAGAGACCCAGTACTTC.

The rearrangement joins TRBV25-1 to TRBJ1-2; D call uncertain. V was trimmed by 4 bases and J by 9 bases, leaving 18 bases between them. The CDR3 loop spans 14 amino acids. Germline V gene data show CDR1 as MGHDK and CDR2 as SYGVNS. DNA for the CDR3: TGTGCCAGCAGTGCTCTAGGAGCATTTCCCAGCTACACCTTC. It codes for CASSALGAFPSYTF.

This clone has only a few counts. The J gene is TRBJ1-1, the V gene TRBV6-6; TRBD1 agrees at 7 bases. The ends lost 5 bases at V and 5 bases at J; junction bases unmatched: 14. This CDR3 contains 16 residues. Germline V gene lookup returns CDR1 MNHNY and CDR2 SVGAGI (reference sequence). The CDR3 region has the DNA TGTGCCAGCAGTCTTCTACCCCTGGACAGGCAGACTGAAGCTTTCTTT. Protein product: CASSLLPLDRQTEAFF.

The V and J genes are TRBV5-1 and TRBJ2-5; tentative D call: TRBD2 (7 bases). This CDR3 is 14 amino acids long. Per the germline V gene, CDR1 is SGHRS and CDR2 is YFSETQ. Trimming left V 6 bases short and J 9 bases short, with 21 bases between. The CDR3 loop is CASTVGGPKTPQYF. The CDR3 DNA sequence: TGCGCCAGCACCGTGGGGGGGCCGAAAACCCCCCAGTACTTC. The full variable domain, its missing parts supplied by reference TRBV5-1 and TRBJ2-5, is KAGVTQTPRYLIKTRGQQVTLSCSPISGHRSVSWYQQTPGQGLQFLFEYFSETQRNKGNFPGRFSGRQFSNSRSEMNVSTLELGDSALYLCASTVGGPKTPQYFGPGTRLLVL.

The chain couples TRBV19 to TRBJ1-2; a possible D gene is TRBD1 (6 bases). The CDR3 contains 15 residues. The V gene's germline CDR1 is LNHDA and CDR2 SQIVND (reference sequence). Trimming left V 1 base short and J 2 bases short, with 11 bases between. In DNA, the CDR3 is TGTGCCAGTAGTATAGTAGGACAGAGCAACTATGGCTACACCTTC. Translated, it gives CASSIVGQSNYGYTF.

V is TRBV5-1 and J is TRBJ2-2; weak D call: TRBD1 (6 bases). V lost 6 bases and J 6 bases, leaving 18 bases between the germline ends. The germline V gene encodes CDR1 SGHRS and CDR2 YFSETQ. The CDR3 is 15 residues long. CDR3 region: CASNTGPGDAGELFF. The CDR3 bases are TGCGCCAGCAACACGGGACCAGGGGACGCCGGGGAGCTGTTTTTT. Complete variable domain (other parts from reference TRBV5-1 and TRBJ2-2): KAGVTQTPRYLIKTRGQQVTLSCSPISGHRSVSWYQQTPGQGLQFLFEYFSETQRNKGNFPGRFSGRQFSNSRSEMNVSTLELGDSALYLCASNTGPGDAGELFFGEGSRLTVL.

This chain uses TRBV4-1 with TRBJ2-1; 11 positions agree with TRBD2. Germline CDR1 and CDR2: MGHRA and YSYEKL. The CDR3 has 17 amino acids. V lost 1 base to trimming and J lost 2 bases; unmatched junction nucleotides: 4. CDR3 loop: CASSQAHSGGAYNEQFF. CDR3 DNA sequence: TGCGCCAGCAGCCAAGCCCATAGCGGGGGGGCCTACAATGAGCAGTTCTTC.

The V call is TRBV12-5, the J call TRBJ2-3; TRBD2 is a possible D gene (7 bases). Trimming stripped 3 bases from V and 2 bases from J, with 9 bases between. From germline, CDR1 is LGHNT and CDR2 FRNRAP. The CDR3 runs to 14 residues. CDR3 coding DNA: TGTGCTAGTGGTTTCGGGGGGCCCACAGATACGCAGTATTTT. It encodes CASGFGGPTDTQYF.

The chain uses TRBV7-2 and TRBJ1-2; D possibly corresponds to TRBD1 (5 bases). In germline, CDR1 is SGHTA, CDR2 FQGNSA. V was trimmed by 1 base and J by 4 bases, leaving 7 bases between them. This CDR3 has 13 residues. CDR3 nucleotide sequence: TGTGCCAGCAGCTTAGGACAGCCCTATGGCTACACCTTC. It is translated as CASSLGQPYGYTF.

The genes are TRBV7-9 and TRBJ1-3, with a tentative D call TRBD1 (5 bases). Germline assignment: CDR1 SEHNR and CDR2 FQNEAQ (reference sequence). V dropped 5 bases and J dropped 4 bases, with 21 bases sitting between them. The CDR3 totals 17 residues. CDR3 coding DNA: TGTGCCAGCAGCCGCAACCCGGGCAGGGAGGTCGGAAACACCATATATTTT. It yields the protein CASSRNPGREVGNTIYF.

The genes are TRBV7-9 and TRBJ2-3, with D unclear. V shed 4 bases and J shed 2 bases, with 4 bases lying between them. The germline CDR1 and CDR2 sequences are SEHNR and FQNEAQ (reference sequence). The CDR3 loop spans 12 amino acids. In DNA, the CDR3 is TGTGCCAGCAGCTACACCACAGATACGCAGTATTTT. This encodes CASSYTTDTQYF.

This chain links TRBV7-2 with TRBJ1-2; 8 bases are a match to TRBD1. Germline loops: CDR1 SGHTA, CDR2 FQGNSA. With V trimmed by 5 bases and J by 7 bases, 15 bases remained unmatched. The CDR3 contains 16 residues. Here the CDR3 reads CASSRDQTGTGGGYTF. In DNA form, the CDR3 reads TGTGCCAGCAGCCGGGACCAAACCGGGACAGGCGGTGGCTACACCTTC.

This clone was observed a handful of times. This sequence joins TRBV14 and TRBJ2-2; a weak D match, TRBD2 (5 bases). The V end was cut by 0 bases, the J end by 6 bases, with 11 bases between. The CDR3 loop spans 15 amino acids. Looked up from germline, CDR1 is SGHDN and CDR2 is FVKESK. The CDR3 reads CASSQDRHGAGELFF. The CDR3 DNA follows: TGTGCCAGCAGCCAAGATCGTCACGGGGCCGGGGAGCTGTTTTTT.

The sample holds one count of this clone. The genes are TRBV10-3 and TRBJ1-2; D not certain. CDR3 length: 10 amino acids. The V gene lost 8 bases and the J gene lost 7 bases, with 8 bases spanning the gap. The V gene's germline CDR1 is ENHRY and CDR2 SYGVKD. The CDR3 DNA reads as TGTGCCATCGGGCATTCTGGCTACACCTTC. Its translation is CAIGHSGYTF.

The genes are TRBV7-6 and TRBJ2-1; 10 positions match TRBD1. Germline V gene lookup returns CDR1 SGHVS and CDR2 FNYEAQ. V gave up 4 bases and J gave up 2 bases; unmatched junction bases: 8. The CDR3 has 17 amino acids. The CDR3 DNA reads TGTGCCAGCAGCTCCCCGAGGACAGGGGGAGCCTACAATGAGCAGTTCTTC. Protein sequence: CASSSPRTGGAYNEQFF.